This entry describes one T cell receptor beta chain. The V gene's germline CDR1 is SGHRS and CDR2 YFSETQ. J gave up 8 bases and V 4 bases, and 8 bases lay outside the gene matches. This CDR3 spans 15 amino acids. The data were obtained in a study of blood T cell repertoires in COVID-19. In the study overall: The analysed material was cDNA or gDNA that came from T cells, B-cell-depleted T cells, or PBMCs.

The protocol was immunoSEQ multiplex PCR, while the TCRdb copy is restricted to in-frame clones and leaves out a portion. The table has 65,000 to 80,000 clones, roughly 89% seen once. This sequence was found in a human donor in a cohort sampled during active COVID-19. The sequenced sample was peripheral blood. The V and J genes are TRBV5-1 and TRBJ2-5; 13 bases fit TRBD2. CDR3 DNA: TGCGCCAGCAGCGAATCCGGGACTAGCGGGGTCACCCAGTACTTC. Translated, it gives CASSESGTSGVTQYF.